This T cell receptor (beta chain) was profiled in a study of cytomegalovirus exposure and HLA in healthy donors. The overall study: The early release's HLA-typed donors yielded 65 million to 85 million unique TCRs.

The PCR used 60 Vbeta and 13 Jbeta primers. Only in-frame clones appear in the TCRdb table, and some are missing; sequencing was by immunoSEQ multiplex PCR. Seen here are 99,000 or so clones, about three quarters observed once, and the top ten hold about 5.7%. The germline V and J ends were trimmed by 5 bases and 6 bases, with 20 bases remaining between them. The CDR3 loop spans 15 amino acids. Per germline, CDR1 SGHTA and CDR2 FQGNSA. The donors were healthy bone marrow donors. Sequenced material: PBMCs. The chain employs TRBV7-2 and TRBJ2-7; the D gene is possibly TRBD1 (6 bases). The TCR sequence derives from a male donor in good health and CMV-seronegative. The CDR3 sequence: CASSVQGLYPTEQYF. The CDR3 bases are TGTGCCAGCAGCGTACAGGGTTTGTACCCTACCGAGCAGTACTTC.